Described below is a single T cell receptor beta chain sequence and its context. A much larger clone differs from this one at a single base, so this may be a read error. TCRdb re-called the RT-PCR reads with MiXCR, one entry per CDR3 protein. The sample yields hundreds of thousands of distinct CDR3 sequences, 13% to 15% seen once. Germline V gene lookup returns CDR1 DFQATT and CDR2 SNEGSKA (reference sequence). CDR3 length: 15 residues. The specimen sequenced was memory CD4+ T cells from blood. This TCR derives from a female donor in good health, serving as a healthy control. This chain uses TRBV20-1 with TRBJ2-1; no clear D. The CDR3 sequence is CSARDSAGAYNEQLF. Here the CDR3 DNA reads TGCAGTGCTAGAGATTCGGCAGGCGCATACAATGAGCAGTTATTC.